One and the same sample provided the 10 T cell receptor beta chains below, sequenced in a study of control samples from healthy donors and cancer patients. Clones were sequenced by immunoSEQ multiplex PCR, and TCRdb holds only the in-frame ones, with some missing. The sample consists of about 120,000 clones, around 89% of them appearing once. Sequencing was carried out using blood. All receptors come from a man aged 35 to 55 in good health.

This chain connects TRBV6-1 to TRBJ1-2; TRBD1 is a possible D gene (5 bases). The germline V and J ends were trimmed by 2 bases and 10 bases, with 20 bases remaining between them. Per germline, CDR1 MNHNS and CDR2 SASEGT. This CDR3 region has 15 residues. The DNA of the CDR3 is TGTGCCAGCAGTGAAATACCGGGACTCTCCTACTACTACACCTTC. It yields the protein CASSEIPGLSYYYTF.

The sample holds one count of this clone. This chain uses TRBV24-1 with TRBJ1-2; D is perhaps TRBD1 (6 bases). The CDR3 loop spans 12 amino acids. Per the germline V gene, CDR1 is KGHDR and CDR2 is SFDVKD. V was shortened by 4 bases and J by 5 bases, with 7 bases between the two germline ends. This CDR3 is CATSETGYGYTF. In DNA, the CDR3 is TGTGCCACCAGTGAAACAGGGTATGGCTACACCTTC.

Comments on this clone: The same CDR3 can be traced to other DNA sequences in this sample. This chain uses TRBV4-2 with TRBJ1-2; D might be TRBD1 (5 bases). Trimming shortened V by 0 bases and J by 5 bases, and 13 bases separated the two germline ends. CDR1 and CDR2 from the germline V gene are LGHNA and YNFKEQ. The CDR3 spans 15 residues. The CDR3 region has the DNA TGTGCCAGCAGCCAAGATCTAAGGGGTAGTTATGGCTACACCTTC. Residues: CASSQDLRGSYGYTF.

The chain combines TRBV5-5 with TRBJ1-2, with 9 bases aligning to TRBD1. CDR3 length: 14 residues. The ends lost 3 bases at V and 4 bases at J; junction bases unmatched: 4. The V gene's germline CDR1 is SGHKS and CDR2 YYEKEE (reference sequence). This CDR3 is CASSSTGGGYGYTF. The DNA of the CDR3 is TGTGCCAGCAGCTCGACAGGGGGTGGCTATGGCTACACCTTC.

The CDR3 is CASSILGPGSAFF. For the CDR3, the DNA is TGTGCCAGCAGCATACTCGGGCCAGGGTCGGCTTTCTTT. The rearrangement links TRBV6-5 to TRBJ1-1; maybe TRBD1 (5 bases). Germline V gives CDR1 MNHEY, CDR2 SVGAGI. This CDR3 has 13 residues. V lost 6 bases to trimming and J lost 11 bases, with 19 bases between them.

This chain joins TRBV7-9 and TRBJ2-7, with TRBD1 matching 8 bases. Trimming at V came to 1 base and at J to 5 bases, leaving 7 bases not matched to a gene. Germline CDR1 is SEHNR and CDR2 is FQNEAQ (reference sequence). The CDR3 has 15 amino acids. The CDR3 sequence: CASSLGTGNFDEQYF. The CDR3 DNA reads as TGTGCCAGCAGCTTAGGGACAGGGAACTTCGACGAGCAGTACTTC.

The gene calls are TRBV10-1 and TRBJ1-1; D unclear. CDR1 is WNHNN, CDR2 SYGVQD, per germline (reference sequence). V lost 0 bases, J lost 4 bases, and 12 bases lay in between. The CDR3 contains 15 residues. The CDR3 spells CASSESPGVGTEAFF. In nucleotides, the CDR3 is TGCGCCAGCAGTGAGTCCCCGGGAGTCGGCACTGAAGCTTTCTTT.

The table lists this clone with a few counts. This chain links TRBV12-3 or TRBV12-4 with TRBJ2-3; the match to TRBD2 covers 8 bases. The CDR3 covers 13 residues. The J segment lost 8 bases and the V segment lost 3 bases, leaving 4 bases of the junction unmatched. The CDR3 DNA is TGTGCCAGCAGTTTCGGGGGGGGAGGTACGCAGTATTTT. Translating it yields CASSFGGGGTQYF.

This sequence joins TRBV5-1 and TRBJ2-7; TRBD1 matches 7 bases. J was trimmed by 2 bases and V by 4 bases; bases with no gene match: 9. CDR1 is SGHRS and CDR2 is YFSETQ in the germline V gene. The CDR3 runs to 15 residues. As DNA, the CDR3 is TGCGCCAGCAGCAAGACAGGGCCGGGCGCCTACGAGCAGTACTTC. Its protein is CASSKTGPGAYEQYF.

The chain couples TRBV6-5 to TRBJ1-1; tentative D call: TRBD1 (5 bases). The germline CDR1 and CDR2 sequences are MNHEY and SVGAGI. This CDR3 region has 14 residues. V lost 6 bases to trimming and J lost 2 bases, with 13 bases between them. The CDR3 DNA follows: TGTGCCAGCAGGCGGGCAGGGATAAACACTGAAGCTTTCTTT. The encoded protein is CASRRAGINTEAFF.